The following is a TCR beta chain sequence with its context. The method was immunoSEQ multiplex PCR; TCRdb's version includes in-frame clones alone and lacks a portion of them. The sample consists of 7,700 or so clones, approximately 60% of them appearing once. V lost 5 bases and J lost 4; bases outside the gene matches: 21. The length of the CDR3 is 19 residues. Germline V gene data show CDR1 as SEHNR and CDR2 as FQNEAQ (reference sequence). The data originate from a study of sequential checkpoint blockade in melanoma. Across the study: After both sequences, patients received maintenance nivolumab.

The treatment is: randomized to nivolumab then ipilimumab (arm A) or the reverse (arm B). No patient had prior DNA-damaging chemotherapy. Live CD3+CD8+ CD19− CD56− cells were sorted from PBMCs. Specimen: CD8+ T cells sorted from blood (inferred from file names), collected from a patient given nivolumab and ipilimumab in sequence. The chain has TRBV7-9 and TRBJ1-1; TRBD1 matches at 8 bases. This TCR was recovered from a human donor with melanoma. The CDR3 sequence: CASSPTSGSRQGRTTEAFF. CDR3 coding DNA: TGTGCCAGCAGCCCTACATCGGGCTCCAGACAGGGGAGGACCACTGAAGCTTTCTTT. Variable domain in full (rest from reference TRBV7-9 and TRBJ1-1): DTGVSQNPRHKITKRGQNVTFRCDPISEHNRLYWYRQTLGQGPEFLTYFQNEAQLEKSRLLSDRFSAERPKGSFSTLEIQRTEQGDSAMYLCASSPTSGSRQGRTTEAFFGQGTRLTVV.